A selection of T cell receptor beta chains follows, all from one sample in a study of T cell repertoires in cytomegalovirus infection. TCRdb fed the reads into MiXCR, producing one record per CDR3 protein. The sample contains hundreds of thousands of distinct CDR3 sequences, around a third of which appear only once. Antigens of these TCRs are unknown. The sample was cultured PBMCs, taken from culture after CMV antigen stimulation. The receptors were gathered from a human donor in good health (CMV status not recorded). Some clones in this sample may be carry-over from other donors' samples. The CDR3 runs from the conserved cysteine through the conserved F or W. The D gene is left open where the match is weak. Expanded clones are given a class, and other clones once, few, many or no size at all.

j_call v_call d_call clone_size cdr3_length cdr3_nt cdr3_aa
TRBJ2-5 TRBV12-3/TRBV12-4 - - 15 TGTGCCAGCCGTTTACTATCCCCGTACCAAGAGACCCAGTACTTC CASRLLSPYQETQYF
TRBJ2-5 TRBV29-1 - - 12 TGCAGCGTACGTGGGTCCCAAGAGACCCAGTACTTC CSVRGSQETQYF
TRBJ2-5 TRBV19 TRBD2 once 15 TGTGCCAGTACTACTAGCGGGAGCGGGCGAGAGACCCAGTACTTC CASTTSGSGRETQYF
TRBJ2-7 TRBV7-2 - - 15 TGTGCCAGCAGCTTATGGGGTAGCGGCCCCTACGAGCAGTACTTC CASSLWGSGPYEQYF
TRBJ2-3 TRBV20-1 TRBD2 - 15 TGCAGTGCTAGAGATACTAGCGGGGGGACAGATACGCAGTATTTT CSARDTSGGTDTQYF
TRBJ2-2 TRBV7-9 - few 14 TGTGCCAGCAGCCTGTTCGCAGGGTCCGGGGAGCTGTTTTTT CASSLFAGSGELFF
TRBJ1-5 TRBV6-7 - - 14 TGTGCCAGCAGTTACTCGGAGGGGTGTCTGCCCCAGCATTTT CASSYSEGCLPQHF
TRBJ2-7 TRBV7-2 - few 17 TGTGCCAGCAGACGCAGCGGCCGGGACGGAGGCAACTACGAGCAGTACTTC CASRRSGRDGGNYEQYF
TRBJ2-5 TRBV6-6 - few 14 TGTGCCAGCAGTTACACACAGACAATAGAGACCCAGTACTTC CASSYTQTIETQYF
TRBJ2-3 TRBV7-9 TRBD1 few 16 TGTGCCAGCAGCTCCATTACCCCAGGGGGAACAGATACGCAGTATTTT CASSSITPGGTDTQYF
TRBJ1-3 TRBV7-2 - - 12 TGTGCCAGCAGCTTCCCAGGAAGGGATATCTATTTT CASSFPGRDIYF
TRBJ2-1 TRBV7-2 TRBD2 many 17 TGTGCCAGCAGCCCCTTTAGTCCGGGAGGGCGGGGCAATGAGCAGTTCTTC CASSPFSPGGRGNEQFF
TRBJ2-2 TRBV6-6 - - 17 TGTGCCAGCAGTTACCCCCCCCGCGGGGACAACACCGGGGAGCTGTTTTTT CASSYPPRGDNTGELFF
TRBJ2-3 TRBV12-3/TRBV12-4 - few 13 TGTGCCAGTCTAGCCCATGGCGGGGATACGCAGTATTTT CASLAHGGDTQYF
TRBJ2-1 TRBV4-2 TRBD2 - 15 TGTGCCAGCAGCCAAATGGCCCGGGGACTAGGTCAGCAGTTCTTC CASSQMARGLGQQFF
TRBJ1-6 TRBV6-2/TRBV6-3 - few 13 TGTGCCAGCAGGCGGACGGAAAATTCACCCCTCCACTTT CASRRTENSPLHF
TRBJ2-5 TRBV5-1 - - 14 TGCGCCAGCAGCTTCGACAGGCACCAAGAGACCCAGTACTTC CASSFDRHQETQYF
TRBJ2-7 TRBV6-6 TRBD1 few 16 TGTGCCAGCAGTTACGTTGCAGGACAGGGCAGGTCCGAGCAGTACTTC CASSYVAGQGRSEQYF
TRBJ1-3 TRBV7-2 - many 15 TGTGCCAGCAGCTTAGATGGGGGATCCGGAAACACCATATATTTT CASSLDGGSGNTIYF
TRBJ2-3 TRBV5-4 - - 14 TGTGCCAGCAGCTTGCCCCCCAGTCTGGATACGCAGTATTTT CASSLPPSLDTQYF
TRBJ2-1 TRBV5-1 TRBD2 - 17 TGCGCCAGCAAGTTCACAGCGGGGGGGCCAACTGGGAATGAGCAGTTCTTC CASKFTAGGPTGNEQFF
TRBJ2-5 TRBV7-9 - many 16 TGTGCCAGCAGCTTGTCGGGAGTAGCTGCTCAAGAGACCCAGTACTTC CASSLSGVAAQETQYF